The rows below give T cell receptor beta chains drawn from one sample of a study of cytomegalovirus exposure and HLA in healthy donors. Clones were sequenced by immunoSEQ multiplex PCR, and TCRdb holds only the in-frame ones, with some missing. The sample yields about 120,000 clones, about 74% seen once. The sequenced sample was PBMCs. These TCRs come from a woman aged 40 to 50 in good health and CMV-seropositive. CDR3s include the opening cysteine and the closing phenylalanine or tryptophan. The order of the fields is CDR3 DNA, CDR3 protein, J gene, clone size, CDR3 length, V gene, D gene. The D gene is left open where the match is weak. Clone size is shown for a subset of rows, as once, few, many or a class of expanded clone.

TGTGCCAGCAGCGCAGGGGCCACAGGCCAGCCCCAGCATTTT | CASSAGATGQPQHF | TRBJ1-5 | - | 14 | TRBV7-9 | -
TGTGCCAGCAGCGACGGGGGGGGCCGCGAGCAGTACTTC | CASSDGGGREQYF | TRBJ2-7 | - | 13 | TRBV11-3 | TRBD2
TGTGCCAGCAGTTTAAAAACAAACTATGGCTACACCTTC | CASSLKTNYGYTF | TRBJ1-2 | - | 13 | TRBV27 | -
TGTGCCAGCAGCTTGGGGACTAGCGCCGGGGAGCTGTTTTTT | CASSLGTSAGELFF | TRBJ2-2 | - | 14 | TRBV7-9 | TRBD2
TGTGCCTGGGGGCAGGGGAACACTGAAGCTTTCTTT | CAWGQGNTEAFF | TRBJ1-1 | - | 12 | TRBV30 | -
TGCGCCAGCAGCCACAAGTGGGGGGTTGGGGAAAAACTGTTTTTT | CASSHKWGVGEKLFF | TRBJ1-4 | - | 15 | TRBV4-3 | -
TGTGCCAGCAGTGAGACAGGGGGCGCCCAGACCCAGTACTTC | CASSETGGAQTQYF | TRBJ2-5 | - | 14 | TRBV2 | TRBD1
TGTGCCAGCAGCTTGGGCTCCCGGGACTATGGCTACACCTTC | CASSLGSRDYGYTF | TRBJ1-2 | - | 14 | TRBV5-6 | -
TGCAGCGTTGAGGCAGGGGGCCTTCTCGGTGAAGCTTTCTTT | CSVEAGGLLGEAFF | TRBJ1-1 | - | 14 | TRBV29-1 | TRBD1
TGTGCCAGTTCACTTAGCGGCCAACCCCGCTACGAGCAGTACTTC | CASSLSGQPRYEQYF | TRBJ2-7 | - | 15 | TRBV7-2 | -
TGCGCCAGCAGCCCTCAAGCGACGGACTCCTACGAGCAGTACTTC | CASSPQATDSYEQYF | TRBJ2-7 | - | 15 | TRBV4-1 | -
TGTGCCAGCAGCTACGGGACAGGAACCTACGAGCAGTACTTC | CASSYGTGTYEQYF | TRBJ2-7 | - | 14 | TRBV5-4 | TRBD1
TGTGCCAGTAGCCGACCGGGACTAGCGGGAGCGGACTACGAGCAGTACTTC | CASSRPGLAGADYEQYF | TRBJ2-7 | - | 17 | TRBV19 | TRBD2
TGTGCCAGCAGTGAACCTGTTGCAGTCTACGAGCAGTACTTC | CASSEPVAVYEQYF | TRBJ2-7 | few | 14 | TRBV6-1 | -
TGTGCCAGCAGCTCGGGACTAGCGGGGGGGCTGGGGGAGCTGTTTTTT | CASSSGLAGGLGELFF | TRBJ2-2 | - | 16 | TRBV5-4 | TRBD2
TGTGCCAGTAGTATTCGGGGAAGGGATACGCAGTATTTT | CASSIRGRDTQYF | TRBJ2-3 | - | 13 | TRBV19 | -
TGCGCCAGCAGCCAAGATTACGGACAAGTGAACACTGAAGCTTTCTTT | CASSQDYGQVNTEAFF | TRBJ1-1 | - | 16 | TRBV4-1 | -
TGTGCCAGCAGCTTTGGACAAAGGGACTATGGCTACACCTTC | CASSFGQRDYGYTF | TRBJ1-2 | once | 14 | TRBV5-4 | -
TGTGCCAGCTCACTAGCAAACGACAGGCGGGACACTGAAGCTTTCTTT | CASSLANDRRDTEAFF | TRBJ1-1 | - | 16 | TRBV18 | -
TGTGCCAGCAGCTTCCGGACAGGGGGCCGGAACACTGAAGCTTTCTTT | CASSFRTGGRNTEAFF | TRBJ1-1 | once | 16 | TRBV7-2 | TRBD1
TGTGCCAGCAGCTTCGCGGGGGGCCCCTACGAGCAGTACTTC | CASSFAGGPYEQYF | TRBJ2-7 | few | 14 | TRBV5-6 | TRBD2
TGCGCCAGCAGGACCGGGGGAGGGTCCACCTACGAGCAGTACTTC | CASRTGGGSTYEQYF | TRBJ2-7 | - | 15 | TRBV5-1 | TRBD2
TGTGCCAGCAGCGTCGACAGGGTGTCAGGCTACACCTTC | CASSVDRVSGYTF | TRBJ1-2 | once | 13 | TRBV5-6 | TRBD1
TGCGCCAGCAGCTTGACACAGGGTGGGTACGAGCAGTACTTC | CASSLTQGGYEQYF | TRBJ2-7 | - | 14 | TRBV5-1 | -
TGTGCCAGCAGCGTAGCGGGGGAGGGTAACAATGAGCAGTTCTTC | CASSVAGEGNNEQFF | TRBJ2-1 | - | 15 | TRBV9 | TRBD2
TGTGCCAGCAGCTTAGGGCTGGGACTAGCGGGGGCCCTTTGGTTT | CASSLGLGLAGALWF | TRBJ2-3 | - | 15 | TRBV13 | TRBD2
TGTGCCTGGAGAAGTGGTAGCCAGGGGAAAAACACCATATATTTT | CAWRSGSQGKNTIYF | TRBJ1-3 | - | 15 | TRBV30 | -
TGCGCCAGCAGCCAAGAGCGGGGGGGGTCCTACGAGCAGTACTTC | CASSQERGGSYEQYF | TRBJ2-7 | - | 15 | TRBV4-1 | TRBD2
TGTGCCAGCAGCAGACAGCCCACCGGGGAGCTGTTTTTT | CASSRQPTGELFF | TRBJ2-2 | once | 13 | TRBV2 | -
TGTGCCAGCAGCTTACATTCCGGGAGCTCCTACGAGCAGTACTTC | CASSLHSGSSYEQYF | TRBJ2-7 | - | 15 | TRBV7-9 | -
TGTGCAAGTCGCTTAGCAAGGACAAGGGGCCTCGGAGGCTACACCTTC | CASRLARTRGLGGYTF | TRBJ1-2 | - | 16 | TRBV12-2 | -
TGCGCCAGCAGCCCATTACTTGGGGGGGGAGTTTACGAGCAGTACTTC | CASSPLLGGGVYEQYF | TRBJ2-7 | - | 16 | TRBV5-1 | TRBD2
TGTGCCAGCAGCCCACCGGGTCAGAATCAGCCCCAGCATTTT | CASSPPGQNQPQHF | TRBJ1-5 | - | 14 | TRBV7-9 | -
TGTGCCAGCAGTGAATTTCTCGGCGGTGAGCAGTACTTC | CASSEFLGGEQYF | TRBJ2-7 | - | 13 | TRBV6-1 | -